One and the same sample provided the 2 T cell receptor beta chains below, sequenced in a study of cytomegalovirus exposure and HLA in healthy donors. PCR was performed using 60 Vbeta and 13 Jbeta primers. Some clones are missing from TCRdb's copy, which holds only in-frame ones; the method was immunoSEQ multiplex PCR. The table shows about 150,000 clones, with 70% to 80% occurring only once. What was sequenced was PBMCs. The receptors come from a woman aged 55-70 years in good health and CMV-seropositive.

J is TRBJ1-4 and V is TRBV27, with D perhaps TRBD1 (5 bases). CDR1 is MNHEY, CDR2 SMNVEV, per germline (reference sequence). V was trimmed by 3 bases and J by 1 base, leaving 6 bases between them. This CDR3 is built from 14 residues. The CDR3 sequence is CASSFGQTNEKLFF. CDR3 nucleotides: TGTGCCAGCAGTTTCGGACAAACTAATGAAAAACTGTTTTTT.

V gene TRBV11-1 combines with J gene TRBJ2-1; 8 bases map to TRBD2. The ends lost 5 bases at V and 6 bases at J; junction bases unmatched: 12. Per germline, CDR1 SGHAT and CDR2 FQDESV (reference sequence). The CDR3 is made up of 16 amino acids. The CDR3 coding sequence is TGTGCCAGCAGCGACGCCCGGCTAGCGGGCAGCAATGAGCAGTTCTTC. This encodes CASSDARLAGSNEQFF.